The 15 T cell receptor beta chains below were found in one sample sequenced in a study of T cell responses to AZD1222 COVID-19 vaccine. TCRdb keeps only in-frame clones here, not all; method: immunoSEQ multiplex PCR. The sample consists of 95,000 to 150,000 clones, about 90% of them appearing once. Here the sequenced sample was peripheral blood, taken on day 0 of AZD1222 vaccination. Every receptor here comes from an adult in good health.

The chain combines TRBV5-1 with TRBJ1-2; 7 bases line up with TRBD1. Germline CDR1 SGHRS, CDR2 YFSETQ. V dropped 4 bases and J dropped 2; count of bases not matched to a gene: 2. This CDR3 spans 13 amino acids. CDR3 protein: CASSRDRNYGYTF. The CDR3 nucleotides are TGCGCCAGCAGCCGGGACAGAAACTATGGCTACACCTTC.

The genes are TRBV11-3 and TRBJ2-3; D is perhaps TRBD1 (5 bases). The length of the CDR3 is 13 residues. Germline assignment: CDR1 SGHNT and CDR2 YENEEA. Trimming took off 2 bases at V and 3 bases at J, with 6 bases between the two ends. The CDR3 reads CASSLKGTDTQYF. CDR3 nucleotides: TGTGCCAGCAGCTTAAAGGGGACAGATACGCAGTATTTT.

This clone was observed a single time. The chain combines TRBV11-3 with TRBJ2-2; possible D gene TRBD2, 5 bases. The CDR3 is 14 amino acids. V was shortened by 1 base and J by 9 bases, with 12 bases between the two germline ends. Per the germline V gene, CDR1 is SGHNT and CDR2 is YENEEA. This CDR3 is CASSLGTPSRELFF. In DNA, the CDR3 is TGTGCCAGCAGCTTAGGGACTCCCTCCAGGGAGCTGTTTTTT.

The chain is built from TRBV24-1 and TRBJ2-7; possible D gene TRBD1, 5 bases. Germline V lookup: CDR1 KGHDR, CDR2 SFDVKD. Trimming shortened V by 3 bases and J by 6 bases, and 11 bases separated the two germline ends. CDR3 length: 13 amino acids. CDR3 in amino acids: CATSDPDSSEQYF. The CDR3 DNA sequence: TGTGCCACCAGTGATCCCGACAGCTCCGAGCAGTACTTC.

This chain joins TRBV19 and TRBJ2-2, with D perhaps matching TRBD2 (7 bases). Trimming pared 7 bases from V and 5 bases from J, leaving 17 bases between. Germline V gene lookup returns CDR1 LNHDA and CDR2 SQIVND (reference sequence). The CDR3 consists of 15 residues. The CDR3 DNA is TGTGCCAGTACTGCCGCGGGGGCGGGTACCGGGGAGCTGTTTTTT. This translates into CASTAAGAGTGELFF. Using reference TRBV19 and TRBJ2-2 for the parts outside the CDR3, the full variable domain is DGGITQSPKYLFRKEGQNVTLSCEQNLNHDAMYWYRQDPGQGLRLIYYSQIVNDFQKGDIAEGYSVSREKKESFPLTVTSAQKNPTAFYLCASTAAGAGTGELFFGEGSRLTVL.

V gene TRBV7-2 combines with J gene TRBJ2-6; no clear D. V was pared by 3 bases and J by 3 bases, with 9 bases between. This CDR3 region has 15 residues. The germline V gene has CDR1 SGHTA and CDR2 FQGNSA. The CDR3: CASSFHLGGANVLTF. The CDR3 region has the DNA TGTGCCAGCAGCTTTCATCTCGGTGGGGCCAACGTCCTGACTTTC.

The chain uses TRBV6-2 or TRBV6-3 and TRBJ1-2; D gene uncertain. Germline-derived CDR1 and CDR2 are MNHEY and SVGEGT. The CDR3 extends over 14 amino acids. The V end was cut by 0 bases, the J end by 0 bases, with 5 bases between. In nucleotides, the CDR3 is TGTGCCAGCAGTTACTCTGGGGCTAACTATGGCTACACCTTC. Translating it yields CASSYSGANYGYTF.

The sample holds one count of this clone. CDR3: CASSVQGQYGGYTF. In DNA, the CDR3 is TGTGCCAGCAGCGTGCAGGGGCAATATGGGGGCTACACCTTC. This chain connects TRBV9 to TRBJ1-2; a possible D gene is TRBD1 (6 bases). V lost 2 bases to trimming and J lost 8 bases, with 16 bases between them. This CDR3 is built from 14 residues. The germline V gene encodes CDR1 SGDLS and CDR2 YYNGEE.

V gene TRBV11-1 combines with J gene TRBJ1-2; a weak D match, TRBD1 (6 bases). CDR3 length: 14 amino acids. Trimming removed 2 bases from V and 3 bases from J, with 10 bases in between. The germline V gene encodes CDR1 SGHAT and CDR2 FQDESV (reference sequence). The CDR3 coding sequence is TGTGCCAGCAGCTTACCAGGGGCCGACTATGGCTACACCTTC. Encoded protein: CASSLPGADYGYTF.

V and J are TRBV9 and TRBJ2-2, with 8 nucleotides matching TRBD1. This CDR3 is built from 14 residues. V lost 2 bases, J lost 5 bases, and 2 bases stayed unmatched. Germline V lookup: CDR1 SGDLS, CDR2 YYNGEE. The CDR3 here is CASSVQGATGELFF. The CDR3 DNA reads as TGTGCCAGCAGCGTTCAGGGGGCAACCGGGGAGCTGTTTTTT.

The chain is built from TRBV6-2 or TRBV6-3 and TRBJ1-2; 11 nucleotides line up with TRBD1. V trimming: 5 bases; J trimming: 4 bases; junction bases outside the gene matches: 6. This CDR3 contains 15 residues. The germline CDR1 and CDR2 sequences are MNHEY and SVGEGT. The CDR3 loop is CASSRDRGSFYGYTF. CDR3 coding DNA: TGTGCCAGCAGTCGGGACAGGGGGTCTTTCTATGGCTACACCTTC.

The rearrangement joins TRBV4-2 to TRBJ1-2; 8 nucleotides match TRBD1. V lost 2 bases and J lost 0; bases outside the gene matches: 8. Germline lookup yields CDR1 LGHNA and CDR2 YNFKEQ. The CDR3 has 17 residues. For the CDR3, the DNA is TGTGCCAGCAGCCAAATGTCGGGACAGGCTACTAACTATGGCTACACCTTC. This encodes CASSQMSGQATNYGYTF.

The chain links TRBV12-3 or TRBV12-4 to TRBJ1-1; 8 bases match TRBD1. The V and J ends lost 6 bases and 12 bases, in that order; junction bases with no gene match: 9. The CDR3 is 12 residues long. CDR3 bases: TGTGCCAGCAGCGGAGGGGGACAGGTGACTTTCTTT. As protein: CASSGGGQVTFF.

The rearrangement uses TRBV6-6 and TRBJ1-2, with 7 bases aligning to TRBD1. Germline lookup yields CDR1 MNHNY and CDR2 SVGAGI (reference sequence). The CDR3 extends over 13 amino acids. After removal of 6 bases from V and 2 bases from J, the junction contained 3 bases not matched to a gene. CDR3 in DNA: TGTGCCAGCAGATTGGACAGGAACTATGGCTACACCTTC. Translation: CASRLDRNYGYTF.

The CDR3 loop is CASSAAKTQYF. The CDR3 DNA follows: TGTGCCAGCAGTGCAGCGAAGACCCAGTACTTC. The chain has TRBV12-3 or TRBV12-4 and TRBJ2-5; D is unclear. Trimming pared 5 bases from V and 6 bases from J, leaving 7 bases between. The CDR3 is made up of 11 amino acids.